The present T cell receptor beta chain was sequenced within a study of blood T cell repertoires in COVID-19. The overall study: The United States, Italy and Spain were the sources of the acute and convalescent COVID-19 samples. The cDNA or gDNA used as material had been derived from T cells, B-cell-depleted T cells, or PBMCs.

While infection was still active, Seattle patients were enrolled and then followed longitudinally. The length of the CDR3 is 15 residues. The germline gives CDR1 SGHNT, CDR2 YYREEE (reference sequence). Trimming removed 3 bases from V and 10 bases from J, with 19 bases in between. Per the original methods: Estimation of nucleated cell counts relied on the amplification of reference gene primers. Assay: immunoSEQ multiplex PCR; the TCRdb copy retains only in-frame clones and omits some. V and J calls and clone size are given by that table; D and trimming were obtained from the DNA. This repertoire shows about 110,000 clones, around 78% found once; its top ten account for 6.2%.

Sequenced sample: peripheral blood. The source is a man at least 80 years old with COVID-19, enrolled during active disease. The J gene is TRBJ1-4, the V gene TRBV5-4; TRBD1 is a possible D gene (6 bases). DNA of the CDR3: TGTGCCAGCAGCTATAGGGGGGGTTCCCCTGGAAAACTGTTTTTT. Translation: CASSYRGGSPGKLFF.